This TCR beta chain was recovered during a study of cytomegalovirus exposure and HLA in healthy donors. Study overall: Of the donors genotyped, 398 in all, 75% to 85% fell in the Caucasian-associated ancestry cluster. Points from the study as a whole: Several V segments, TRBV6-2 and TRBV6-3 among them, could not be told apart and were dropped.

The PCR employed 60 Vbeta primers together with 13 Jbeta primers. Sequenced by immunoSEQ multiplex PCR; TCRdb stores in-frame clones only, minus some. The sample includes roughly 120,000 clones, roughly 74% of them seen just once. The CDR3 is 14 residues long. Trimming stripped 5 bases from V and 0 bases from J, with 10 bases between. CDR1 and CDR2 (germline): LNHDA, SQIVND (reference sequence). Of note for this clone: What it binds is unknown.

The clonotype comes from a middle-aged man in good health and CMV-seronegative. The chain joins TRBV19 to TRBJ1-2; the D gene is possibly TRBD1 (5 bases). The sample taken for sequencing was PBMCs. The CDR3 loop reads CASSGGSSNYGYTF. CDR3 nucleotide sequence: TGTGCCAGTAGTGGGGGGAGCTCTAACTATGGCTACACCTTC.